One and the same sample provided the 17 T cell receptor beta chains below, sequenced in a study of OX40 agonist ivuxolimab in advanced cancers. The repertoire was sequenced with immunoSEQ multiplex PCR; TCRdb's copy has only in-frame clones and lacks some. The table has 90,000 to 100,000 clones, approximately 91% seen once. This sample comprised CD4+ or CD8+ T cells sorted from blood, obtained in a trial of the OX40 agonist ivuxolimab. The receptors were sampled from an adult with an advanced solid tumor such as melanoma, head and neck, liver or kidney cancer.

The rearrangement links TRBV19 to TRBJ1-2; the D gene is possibly TRBD1 (5 bases). V dropped 9 bases and J dropped 2 bases, with 19 bases sitting between them. This CDR3 is built from 15 residues. Germline lookup yields CDR1 LNHDA and CDR2 SQIVND (reference sequence). The CDR3 DNA follows: TGTGCCAGGCCAGGGAACCCTGCCGCGAACTATGGCTACACCTTC. It is translated as CARPGNPAANYGYTF.

The V and J genes are TRBV6-5 and TRBJ2-5, with D hard to call. In germline, CDR1 is MNHEY, CDR2 SVGAGI. V was trimmed by 2 bases and J by 8 bases, leaving 12 bases between them. This CDR3 is built from 13 residues. The CDR3, as DNA: TGTGCCAGCAGTTACGAGCATAAGAGAACCCAGTACTTC. As protein: CASSYEHKRTQYF.

The CDR3 is CASTGNSPLHF. The CDR3 coding sequence is TGTGCCAGCACAGGGAATTCACCCCTCCACTTT. The chain joins TRBV6-6 to TRBJ1-6, with D perhaps TRBD1 (5 bases). Trimming stripped 7 bases from V and 7 bases from J, with 5 bases between. The germline CDR1 and CDR2 sequences are MNHNY and SVGAGI (reference sequence). This CDR3 region has 11 residues.

The chain combines TRBV5-1 with TRBJ1-1; possibly TRBD1 for D (6 bases). CDR1 and CDR2 (germline): SGHRS, YFSETQ. Trimming shortened V by 1 base and J by 9 bases, and 7 bases separated the two germline ends. The CDR3 length is 11 residues. The CDR3 loop is CASSLQGKAFF. In nucleotides, the CDR3 is TGCGCCAGCAGCTTGCAGGGGAAAGCTTTCTTT.

V usage is TRBV10-3 and J usage is TRBJ2-1; TRBD2 agrees at 10 bases. The trim removed 2 bases at V and 10 bases at J, leaving 8 bases unmatched. The germline CDR1 and CDR2 sequences are ENHRY and SYGVKD. The CDR3 loop spans 15 amino acids. For the CDR3, the DNA is TGTGCCATCAGTGAGGTATTAGCGGGAGGACGCGAGCAGTTCTTC. Translated: CAISEVLAGGREQFF.

The chain has TRBV29-1 and TRBJ2-3; D is possibly TRBD1 or TRBD2 (5 bases each). V lost 7 bases and J lost 4, with 18 bases in between. The CDR3 contains 14 residues. Germline loops: CDR1 SQVTM, CDR2 ANQGSEA. The CDR3 loop reads CSAGPQDAADTQYF. The CDR3 nucleotides read TGCAGCGCGGGGCCACAGGATGCGGCAGATACGCAGTATTTT.

This rearrangement joins TRBV18 to TRBJ2-7; tentative D call: TRBD2 (6 bases). Germline V gene sequence: CDR1 KGHSH, CDR2 LQKENI. The CDR3 length is 13 residues. V lost 3 bases and J 0 bases, leaving 6 bases between the germline ends. This chain's CDR3 is CASSPGSSYEQYF. The DNA for the CDR3 is TGTGCCAGCTCACCCGGGAGCTCCTACGAGCAGTACTTC.

The rearrangement joins TRBV19 to TRBJ2-7, with 9 bases identical to TRBD1. Looked up from germline, CDR1 is LNHDA and CDR2 is SQIVND (reference sequence). The CDR3 covers 15 residues. Unmatched junction bases numbered 5, after V lost 5 bases and J lost 0 bases. Here the CDR3 DNA reads TGTGCCAGTAGTTCGTGGGGACAGGGCTCCTACGAGCAGTACTTC. This codes for CASSSWGQGSYEQYF.

The chain has TRBV10-3 and TRBJ2-1, with D maybe TRBD2 (5 bases). This CDR3 has 14 residues. V lost 3 bases and J lost 6, with 12 bases in between. Germline V lookup: CDR1 ENHRY, CDR2 SYGVKD. CDR3 sequence reads: CAISDIASSNEQFF. The CDR3 DNA reads TGTGCCATCAGTGATATAGCGTCAAGCAATGAGCAGTTCTTC.

This sequence joins TRBV6-5 and TRBJ2-1, with 13 positions matching TRBD2. This CDR3 comprises 15 residues. Germline loops: CDR1 MNHEY, CDR2 SVGAGI. Losses at the gene ends were 6 bases for V and 2 bases for J; bases not matched to a gene: 1. CDR3 in amino acids: CASSGLAGAYNEQFF. CDR3 nucleotides: TGTGCCAGCAGCGGACTAGCGGGGGCCTACAATGAGCAGTTCTTC.

The chain employs TRBV5-3 and TRBJ2-3; 11 nucleotides align to TRBD2. TRBV5-3 qualifies as an ORF whose function is uncertain. This CDR3 comprises 18 residues. Trimming at V came to 3 bases and at J to 1 base, leaving 10 bases not matched to a gene. CDR3 in DNA: TGTGCCAGAAGCTGGGCGCGGGAGACTAGCGGGGGCACAGATACGCAGTATTTT. Its translation: CARSWARETSGGTDTQYF.

The rearrangement joins TRBV7-9 to TRBJ1-5; TRBD1 is a possible D gene (6 bases). The CDR3 is made up of 13 amino acids. V was pared by 4 bases and J by 7 bases, with 11 bases between. Germline V gene lookup returns CDR1 SEHNR and CDR2 FQNEAQ (reference sequence). The CDR3 here is CASSSQGNQPQHF. The CDR3 nucleotides read TGTGCCAGCAGCTCACAGGGTAACCAGCCCCAGCATTTT.

In the case of this clone: The identical CDR3 is also encoded by other nucleotide sequences in the sample. This chain uses TRBV18 with TRBJ1-1, with D possibly being TRBD1 (6 bases). The germline CDR1 and CDR2 sequences are KGHSH and LQKENI. The CDR3 runs to 13 residues. V lost 3 bases and J lost 1, with 6 bases in between. The DNA for the CDR3 is TGTGCCAGCTCACCGGGACAGAACACTGAAGCTTTCTTT. This encodes CASSPGQNTEAFF.

J is TRBJ1-2 and V is TRBV6-6; D ambiguous. Germline assignment: CDR1 MNHNY and CDR2 SVGAGI (reference sequence). The V and J ends lost 6 bases and 8 bases respectively, with 16 bases between them. The CDR3 spans 13 residues. In DNA, the CDR3 is TGTGCCAGCAGACCAGGAACACCTGAGGGCTACACCTTC. Its translation: CASRPGTPEGYTF.

This chain uses TRBV6-1 with TRBJ2-7; TRBD1 might be the D (5 bases). V lost 6 bases, J lost 3 bases, and 15 bases lay in between. Looked up from germline, CDR1 is MNHNS and CDR2 is SASEGT. The CDR3 is made up of 14 amino acids. The CDR3 coding sequence is TGTGCCAGCAGCGCTGACAGCTTGAGCTACGAGCAGTACTTC. Translation gives CASSADSLSYEQYF.

The rearrangement links TRBV5-6 to TRBJ2-7; 13 bases are shared with TRBD2. The CDR3 loop spans 15 amino acids. The V gene's germline CDR1 is SGHDT and CDR2 YYEEEE. V shed 4 bases, J shed 9 bases, and the junction held 10 bases outside the gene matches. CDR3 in amino acids: CASSPRTSGSLTQYF. CDR3 nucleotide sequence: TGTGCCAGCAGCCCCCGGACTAGCGGGAGTCTTACGCAGTACTTC.

The chain couples TRBV6-5 to TRBJ1-2; D may be TRBD1 (6 bases). Germline CDR1 and CDR2: MNHEY and SVGAGI. The CDR3 covers 13 residues. Trimming removed 6 bases from V and 8 bases from J, with 16 bases in between. CDR3 protein: CASRTGAEEGYTF. CDR3 DNA sequence: TGTGCCAGCAGAACGGGGGCCGAAGAGGGCTACACCTTC.